Many counts were recorded for the clone carrying this TCR beta chain. The antigen is not known. The record originates from a study of T-cell memory formation after mild COVID-19. Background on the study: TCR clusters were largely donor specific.

Study conclusions and caveats: Clones that got smaller from day 15 to 85 had even CD4/CD8, while clones growing later tipped toward CD4+.

After 5'RACE with constant-segment primers, TCR alpha and TCR beta cDNA libraries carrying sample barcodes and UMIs were obtained. TCRdb used MiXCR to reprocess the 5' RACE reads, holding one entry per CDR3 protein. The table includes 250,000 to 300,000 distinct CDR3 sequences, more than 15% detected once. Trimming cost V 6 bases and J 4 bases, with 10 bases left between them. Germline V gives CDR1 SQVTM, CDR2 ANQGSEA. This CDR3 contains 11 residues. The chain has TRBV29-1 and TRBJ2-7; D call uncertain. This receptor was taken from a man aged 18 to 29 who had mild COVID-19 (a few samples of this study predate the infection). Cell type and time point are not known. The sample was PBMCs or a T cell subset sorted from them (not recorded which). CDR3 residues: CSVRSRYEQYF. The CDR3 DNA is TGCAGCGTCCGGAGTCGGTACGAGCAGTACTTC.